This is a list of T cell receptor beta chains from one sample in a study of response to subunit inactivated influenza vaccine. Each CDR3 protein is one row after TCRdb ran MiXCR on the RT-PCR reads. This sample yields 700,000 to 800,000 distinct CDR3 sequences, of which about 18% are seen a single time; around 9.9% belongs to the top ten. The sample in question was PBMCs from blood, obtained less than 6 days after vaccination. These receptors originate from a man in his fifties who received an inactivated influenza vaccine. CDR3s include the opening cysteine and the closing phenylalanine or tryptophan. Fields, in order: V gene, clone size, J gene, CDR3 length, D gene, CDR3 protein, CDR3 DNA. The D gene is left open where the match is weak. The size field is filled for only some rows; it gives once, few, many or a size class.

v_call: TRBV12-3/TRBV12-4; clone_size: few; j_call: TRBJ1-3; cdr3_length: 16; d_call: -; cdr3_aa: CASSMADLRSGNTIYF; cdr3_nt: TGTGCCAGCAGTATGGCAGATCTCCGCTCTGGAAACACCATATATTTT
v_call: TRBV20-1; clone_size: few; j_call: TRBJ1-2; cdr3_length: 12; d_call: -; cdr3_aa: CSAQRGSYGYTF; cdr3_nt: TGCAGTGCCCAGAGGGGGAGTTATGGCTACACCTTC
v_call: TRBV4-3; clone_size: -; j_call: TRBJ2-6; cdr3_length: 16; d_call: -; cdr3_aa: CASSHRVDTGANVLTF; cdr3_nt: TGCGCCAGCAGCCATAGAGTTGATACTGGGGCCAACGTCCTGACTTTC
v_call: TRBV12-3/TRBV12-4; clone_size: -; j_call: TRBJ2-7; cdr3_length: 11; d_call: -; cdr3_aa: CASSRRLEQYF; cdr3_nt: TGTGCCAGCAGCCGACGACTAGAGCAGTACTTC
v_call: TRBV9; clone_size: few; j_call: TRBJ2-7; cdr3_length: 15; d_call: TRBD2; cdr3_aa: CASSVGSGRSYEQYF; cdr3_nt: TGTGCCAGCAGCGTAGGTAGCGGGAGATCCTACGAGCAGTACTTC
v_call: TRBV28; clone_size: few; j_call: TRBJ2-1; cdr3_length: 15; d_call: TRBD2; cdr3_aa: CASSRVASGISEQFF; cdr3_nt: TGTGCCAGCAGCCGAGTTGCTAGCGGGATAAGTGAGCAGTTCTTC
v_call: TRBV12-3/TRBV12-4; clone_size: -; j_call: TRBJ2-2; cdr3_length: 15; d_call: -; cdr3_aa: CASSFDGTNTGELFF; cdr3_nt: TGTGCCAGCAGTTTTGACGGAACGAACACCGGGGAGCTGTTTTTT
v_call: TRBV4-3; clone_size: -; j_call: TRBJ2-7; cdr3_length: 15; d_call: TRBD1; cdr3_aa: CASSQEDRGYSEQYF; cdr3_nt: TGCGCCAGCAGCCAAGAGGACAGGGGATACAGCGAGCAGTACTTC
v_call: TRBV6-1; clone_size: -; j_call: TRBJ2-3; cdr3_length: 15; d_call: TRBD2; cdr3_aa: CASRLAGGHTDTQYF; cdr3_nt: TGTGCCAGCAGACTAGCGGGGGGGCATACAGATACGCAGTATTTT
v_call: TRBV7-9; clone_size: -; j_call: TRBJ2-7; cdr3_length: 14; d_call: -; cdr3_aa: CASSAISAGAEQYF; cdr3_nt: TGTGCCAGCAGCGCCATTTCTGCAGGGGCCGAGCAGTACTTC
v_call: TRBV20-1; clone_size: few; j_call: TRBJ2-3; cdr3_length: 14; d_call: TRBD2; cdr3_aa: CSALSAGGTDTQYF; cdr3_nt: TGCAGTGCTCTTTCGGCGGGGGGCACAGATACGCAGTATTTT
v_call: TRBV28; clone_size: -; j_call: TRBJ2-7; cdr3_length: 14; d_call: TRBD1; cdr3_aa: CASRKGDRVYEQYF; cdr3_nt: TGTGCCAGCAGAAAAGGGGACAGGGTTTACGAGCAGTACTTC
v_call: TRBV11-2; clone_size: many; j_call: TRBJ2-7; cdr3_length: 15; d_call: -; cdr3_aa: CASNPADYSSYEQYF; cdr3_nt: TGTGCCAGCAATCCGGCAGACTATAGCTCCTACGAGCAGTACTTC
v_call: TRBV12-3/TRBV12-4; clone_size: -; j_call: TRBJ2-1; cdr3_length: 15; d_call: TRBD2; cdr3_aa: CASSAYGGGADEQFF; cdr3_nt: TGTGCCAGCAGCGCCTACGGCGGGGGGGCCGATGAGCAGTTCTTC
v_call: TRBV12-3/TRBV12-4; clone_size: -; j_call: TRBJ2-1; cdr3_length: 15; d_call: TRBD2; cdr3_aa: CASRGGVAGENEQFF; cdr3_nt: TGTGCCAGCAGGGGGGGGGTAGCGGGAGAGAATGAGCAGTTCTTC
v_call: TRBV12-3/TRBV12-4; clone_size: few; j_call: TRBJ1-1; cdr3_length: 14; d_call: -; cdr3_aa: CASGPGRPNTEAFF; cdr3_nt: TGTGCCAGCGGCCCAGGCAGACCGAACACTGAAGCTTTCTTT
v_call: TRBV24-1; clone_size: -; j_call: TRBJ2-7; cdr3_length: 13; d_call: -; cdr3_aa: CATSGGSYYEQYF; cdr3_nt: TGTGCCACCAGTGGCGGCAGCTACTACGAGCAGTACTTC
v_call: TRBV10-3; clone_size: few; j_call: TRBJ2-2; cdr3_length: 12; d_call: -; cdr3_aa: CAIGTSTGELFF; cdr3_nt: TGTGCCATCGGAACGTCCACCGGGGAGCTGTTTTTT
v_call: TRBV4-1; clone_size: -; j_call: TRBJ2-1; cdr3_length: 16; d_call: TRBD2; cdr3_aa: CASSQDRAGGRLEQFF; cdr3_nt: TGCGCCAGCAGCCAAGATCGGGCGGGGGGCCGCCTTGAGCAGTTCTTC
v_call: TRBV20-1; clone_size: -; j_call: TRBJ2-3; cdr3_length: 13; d_call: -; cdr3_aa: CSAGPGNTDTQYF; cdr3_nt: TGCAGTGCTGGACCGGGAAACACAGATACGCAGTATTTT
v_call: TRBV28; clone_size: once; j_call: TRBJ2-1; cdr3_length: 13; d_call: TRBD2; cdr3_aa: CASSPGTSLSQFF; cdr3_nt: TGTGCCAGCAGTCCTGGGACTAGCCTTTCGCAGTTCTTC
v_call: TRBV6-5; clone_size: few; j_call: TRBJ2-3; cdr3_length: 14; d_call: -; cdr3_aa: CASSYGLSTDTQYF; cdr3_nt: TGTGCCAGCAGTTACGGCCTTAGCACAGATACGCAGTATTTT
v_call: TRBV7-3; clone_size: few; j_call: TRBJ2-3; cdr3_length: 18; d_call: TRBD2; cdr3_aa: CASSSTPISGSRTDTQYF; cdr3_nt: TGTGCCAGCAGCTCCACTCCTATTAGCGGGTCCCGCACAGATACGCAGTATTTT
v_call: TRBV9; clone_size: -; j_call: TRBJ1-1; cdr3_length: 14; d_call: -; cdr3_aa: CASSVAARTNEAFF; cdr3_nt: TGTGCCAGCAGCGTAGCGGCCAGAACTAATGAAGCTTTCTTT
v_call: TRBV6-2/TRBV6-3; clone_size: -; j_call: TRBJ1-1; cdr3_length: 14; d_call: -; cdr3_aa: CASSYSYLNTEAFF; cdr3_nt: TGTGCCAGCAGTTACTCGTACTTGAACACTGAAGCTTTCTTT
v_call: TRBV20-1; clone_size: many; j_call: TRBJ1-1; cdr3_length: 15; d_call: -; cdr3_aa: CSARDPQRMNTEAFF; cdr3_nt: TGCAGTGCTAGAGATCCACAGAGGATGAACACTGAAGCTTTCTTT
v_call: TRBV5-1; clone_size: -; j_call: TRBJ2-5; cdr3_length: 13; d_call: -; cdr3_aa: CASSLMRGETQYF; cdr3_nt: TGCGCCAGCAGCTTAATGAGGGGAGAGACCCAGTACTTC
v_call: TRBV27; clone_size: -; j_call: TRBJ2-1; cdr3_length: 13; d_call: -; cdr3_aa: CASSLRAGHEQFF; cdr3_nt: TGTGCCAGCAGTTTAAGGGCAGGCCATGAGCAGTTCTTC
v_call: TRBV5-1; clone_size: few; j_call: TRBJ1-2; cdr3_length: 15; d_call: TRBD1; cdr3_aa: CASSLEDRSSGGYTF; cdr3_nt: TGCGCCAGCAGCTTGGAGGACAGGAGTTCGGGAGGCTACACCTTC
v_call: TRBV5-1; clone_size: -; j_call: TRBJ2-7; cdr3_length: 14; d_call: -; cdr3_aa: CASSILQVGYEQYF; cdr3_nt: TGCGCCAGCAGCATATTGCAGGTTGGGTACGAGCAGTACTTC
v_call: TRBV20-1; clone_size: -; j_call: TRBJ2-1; cdr3_length: 13; d_call: -; cdr3_aa: CSASSSPYNEQFF; cdr3_nt: TGCAGTGCTAGTTCTAGCCCTTACAATGAGCAGTTCTTC
v_call: TRBV7-2; clone_size: many; j_call: TRBJ2-7; cdr3_length: 14; d_call: TRBD2; cdr3_aa: CASSTQRGSYEQYF; cdr3_nt: TGTGCCAGCAGCACCCAGCGGGGCTCCTACGAGCAGTACTTC
v_call: TRBV29-1; clone_size: few; j_call: TRBJ2-3; cdr3_length: 18; d_call: -; cdr3_aa: CSVGRGTGRGPRTDTQYF; cdr3_nt: TGCAGCGTTGGGAGGGGTACGGGGAGGGGGCCGCGCACAGATACGCAGTATTTT
v_call: TRBV5-5; clone_size: -; j_call: TRBJ1-3; cdr3_length: 13; d_call: -; cdr3_aa: CASTGSSGNTIYF; cdr3_nt: TGTGCCAGCACAGGGAGCTCTGGAAACACCATATATTTT
v_call: TRBV5-1; clone_size: -; j_call: TRBJ1-2; cdr3_length: 13; d_call: -; cdr3_aa: CASSSEPLSGYTF; cdr3_nt: TGCGCCAGCAGCTCGGAGCCTCTATCTGGCTACACCTTC
v_call: TRBV7-2; clone_size: -; j_call: TRBJ2-3; cdr3_length: 15; d_call: -; cdr3_aa: CASSLRARSTDTQYF; cdr3_nt: TGTGCCAGCAGCCTCCGGGCACGAAGCACAGATACGCAGTATTTT
v_call: TRBV28; clone_size: -; j_call: TRBJ2-7; cdr3_length: 14; d_call: -; cdr3_aa: CASSLGQPPYEQYF; cdr3_nt: TGTGCCAGCAGTTTAGGGCAGCCACCCTACGAGCAGTACTTC
v_call: TRBV4-3; clone_size: -; j_call: TRBJ2-5; cdr3_length: 16; d_call: TRBD1; cdr3_aa: CASSHGTDRVGETQYF; cdr3_nt: TGCGCCAGCAGCCACGGAACTGACAGGGTCGGAGAGACCCAGTACTTC
v_call: TRBV20-1; clone_size: many; j_call: TRBJ2-3; cdr3_length: 15; d_call: TRBD1; cdr3_aa: CSALQGQGGTDTQYF; cdr3_nt: TGCAGTGCTTTACAGGGGCAAGGAGGCACAGATACGCAGTATTTT
v_call: TRBV7-2; clone_size: few; j_call: TRBJ2-3; cdr3_length: 17; d_call: -; cdr3_aa: CASRLGGGRPSTDTQYF; cdr3_nt: TGTGCCAGCAGATTAGGGGGGGGGCGTCCTAGCACAGATACGCAGTATTTT
v_call: TRBV5-5; clone_size: many; j_call: TRBJ2-7; cdr3_length: 15; d_call: -; cdr3_aa: CASSPGGTLTYEQYF; cdr3_nt: TGTGCCAGCAGCCCAGGAGGGACACTTACCTACGAGCAGTACTTC
v_call: TRBV9; clone_size: many; j_call: TRBJ1-1; cdr3_length: 13; d_call: -; cdr3_aa: CASSEGQNTEAFF; cdr3_nt: TGTGCCAGCAGCGAAGGACAGAACACTGAAGCTTTCTTT